This T cell receptor (beta chain) is from a study of OX40 agonist ivuxolimab in advanced cancers. Profiled with immunoSEQ multiplex PCR; TCRdb holds only in-frame clones, not every one. The sample includes some 17,000 clones, roughly nine tenths of them seen just once. Study-level findings and limits: Averaged across samples, CD8+ T cells carried more expanded clones than CD4+ did.

Remarks on this clone: What it binds is unknown.

This CDR3 is built from 15 residues. Germline CDR1 reads SGHDT; CDR2 reads YYEEEE. Between the trimmed V and J ends, which lost 4 bases and 7 bases, there was a span of 18 bases. This material consisted of CD4+ or CD8+ T cells sorted from blood, taken in a trial of the OX40 agonist ivuxolimab. The chain recombines TRBV5-6 with TRBJ2-1; D not resolved. This clonotype was sampled from an adult with an advanced solid tumor such as melanoma, head and neck, liver or kidney cancer. The DNA for the CDR3 is TGTGCCAGCAGCGAAGGTACCCCCCCAGGAAATGAGCAGTTCTTC. Protein product: CASSEGTPPGNEQFF.